The TCR beta chain under discussion was sequenced for a study of T cells in Graves' hyperthyroidism and ophthalmopathy. The table lists this clonotype with many counts. The investigators amplified TCR beta CDR3 regions from RNA transcripts. HTBI primers were employed in a first-round RT-PCR of the TCR CDR3. MiXCR, run by TCRdb on the multiplex PCR reads, gives a single entry per CDR3 protein. Of some 400,000 distinct CDR3 sequences in the sample, 15% to 20% were seen once. CDR1 and CDR2 from the germline V gene are LNHNV and YYDKDF (reference sequence). The CDR3 is 14 amino acids. V lost 4 bases, J lost 7 bases, and 16 bases lay in between. For the diagnoses, clinical symptoms, serum thyroxine and TRAb, thyroid ultrasound and orbital computed tomography were used.

Specimen: blood. The TCR comes from a woman between 18 and 29 years old with Graves' hyperthyroidism. The chain links TRBV15 to TRBJ1-1; D is perhaps TRBD1 (6 bases). This CDR3 is CATSTRAGEVEAFF. CDR3 DNA sequence: TGTGCCACCAGCACCCGGGCAGGGGAGGTTGAAGCTTTCTTT.